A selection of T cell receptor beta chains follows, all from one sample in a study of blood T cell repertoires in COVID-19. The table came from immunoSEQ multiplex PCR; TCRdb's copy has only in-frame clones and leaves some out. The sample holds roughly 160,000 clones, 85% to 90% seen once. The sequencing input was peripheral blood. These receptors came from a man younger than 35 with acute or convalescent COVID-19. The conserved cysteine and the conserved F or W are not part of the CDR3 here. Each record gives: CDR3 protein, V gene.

CDR3: ASSIGGSDTQY
V: TRBV19

CDR3: ATSKGASNYNEQF
V: TRBV24-1

CDR3: ASSLAVERGGTKTQY
V: TRBV7-2

CDR3: ASSRGQGNTEAF
V: TRBV7-2

CDR3: ASSTGQTNSPLH
V: TRBV7-8

CDR3: ASSRGVLNGYT
V: TRBV19

CDR3: ASSLHDRGWWNTEAF
V: TRBV7-9

CDR3: ASSIVAGNHEQY
V: TRBV19

CDR3: ASSATDPSEKLF
V: TRBV7-9

CDR3: ASSPEPGDEKLF
V: TRBV4-1

CDR3: ATSRDFRVGGTDTQY
V: TRBV15

CDR3: ASSLRRRLENTGELF
V: TRBV7-8

CDR3: ASSVGRETEAF
V: TRBV7-9

CDR3: ASSHRTGGNTEAF
V: TRBV5-4

CDR3: ASSRDRDGAYGYT
V: TRBV11-3

CDR3: ASSTQGGSTDTQY
V: TRBV19

CDR3: ASSPRTGRIGYGYT
V: TRBV28

CDR3: ASGEGDQPQH
V: TRBV19

CDR3: ASSLDPQGSYNEQF
V: TRBV5-1

CDR3: ASSGSGGKYNEQF
V: TRBV28

CDR3: ASRRDSRGNTIY
V: TRBV6-6

CDR3: SVEEASGEKLF
V: TRBV29-1

CDR3: ASSFLDRGNENTEAF
V: TRBV28

CDR3: ASSSAGYSPLH
V: TRBV12-3/TRBV12-4

CDR3: ASSRATGGQGYT
V: TRBV19

CDR3: ASSLALGLLNNEQF
V: TRBV27

CDR3: ASSPPSLGGETQY
V: TRBV28

CDR3: ASSLVTGGVNTIY
V: TRBV7-9

CDR3: ASSSIRGTGELF
V: TRBV11-2